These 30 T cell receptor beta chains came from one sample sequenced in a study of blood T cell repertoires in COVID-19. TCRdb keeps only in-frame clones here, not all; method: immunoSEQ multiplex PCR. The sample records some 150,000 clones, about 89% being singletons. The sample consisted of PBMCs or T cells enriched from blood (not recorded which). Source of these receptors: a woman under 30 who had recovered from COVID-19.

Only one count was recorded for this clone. CDR3 bases: TGTGCCAGCAGCTTTTATAGCGGGGCTACGAACACCGGGGAGCTGTTTTTT. Amino acids: CASSFYSGATNTGELFF. V gene TRBV7-3 combines with J gene TRBJ2-2; 8 bases map to TRBD2. Germline-derived CDR1 and CDR2 are SGHTA and FQGTGA. After removal of 3 bases from V and 0 bases from J, the junction contained 6 bases not matched to a gene. The CDR3 contains 17 residues.

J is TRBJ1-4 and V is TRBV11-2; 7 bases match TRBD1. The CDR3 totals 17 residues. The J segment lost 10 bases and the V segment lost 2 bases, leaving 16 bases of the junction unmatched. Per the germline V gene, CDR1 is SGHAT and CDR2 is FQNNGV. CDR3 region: CASSLWSFRQGNGKLFF. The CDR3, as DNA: TGTGCCAGCAGCTTATGGTCGTTTAGACAGGGTAACGGAAAACTGTTTTTT.

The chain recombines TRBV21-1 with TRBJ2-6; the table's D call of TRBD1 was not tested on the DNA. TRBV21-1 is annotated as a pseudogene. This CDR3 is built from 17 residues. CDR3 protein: CASSKVYSYSGANVLTF. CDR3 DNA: TGTGCCAGCAGCAAAGTATACAGCTACTCTGGGGCCAACGTCCTGACTTTC.

This CDR3 reads CASTEGAGGSQFF. Written as DNA, the CDR3 is TGTGCCAGCACCGAAGGAGCGGGCGGGTCGCAGTTCTTC. The rearrangement links TRBV2 to TRBJ2-1; TRBD2 might be the D (6 bases). The CDR3 totals 13 residues. Trimming shortened V by 7 bases and J by 12 bases, and 19 bases separated the two germline ends. Germline V lookup: CDR1 SNHLY, CDR2 FYNNEI.

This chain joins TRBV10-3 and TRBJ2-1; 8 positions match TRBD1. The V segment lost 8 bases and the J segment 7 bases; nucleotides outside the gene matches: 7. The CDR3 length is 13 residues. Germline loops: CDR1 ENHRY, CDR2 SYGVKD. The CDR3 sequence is CAIGQGIRNEQFF. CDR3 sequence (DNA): TGTGCCATCGGACAGGGCATACGGAATGAGCAGTTCTTC.

CDR3 coding DNA: TGTGCCAGCAGCTTAGTAGGGGCAACTAATGAAAAACTGTTTTTT. Translation gives CASSLVGATNEKLFF. This chain uses TRBV7-8 with TRBJ1-4; TRBD1 might be the D (5 bases). The CDR3 length is 15 residues. Looked up from germline, CDR1 is SGHVS and CDR2 is FQNEAQ. Trimming cost V 1 base and J 0 bases, with 6 bases left between them.

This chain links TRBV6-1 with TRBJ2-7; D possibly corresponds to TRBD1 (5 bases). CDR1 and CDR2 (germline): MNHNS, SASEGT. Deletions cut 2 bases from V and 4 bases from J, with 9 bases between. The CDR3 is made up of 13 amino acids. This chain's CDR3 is CASSELRQYEQYF. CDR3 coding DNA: TGTGCCAGCAGTGAATTGAGACAGTACGAGCAGTACTTC.

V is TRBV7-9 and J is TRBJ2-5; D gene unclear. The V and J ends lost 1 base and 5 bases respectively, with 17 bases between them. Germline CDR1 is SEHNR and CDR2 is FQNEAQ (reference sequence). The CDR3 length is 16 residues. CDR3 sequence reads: CASSLGLGAETETQYF. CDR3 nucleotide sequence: TGTGCCAGCAGCTTAGGCCTAGGAGCCGAAACGGAGACCCAGTACTTC.

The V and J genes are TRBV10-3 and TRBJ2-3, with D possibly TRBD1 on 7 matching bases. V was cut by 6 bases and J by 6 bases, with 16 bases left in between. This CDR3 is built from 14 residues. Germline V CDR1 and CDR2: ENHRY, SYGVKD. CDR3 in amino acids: CAIRSGRGGDTQYF. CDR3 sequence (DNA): TGTGCCATCAGATCCGGGAGAGGGGGCGATACGCAGTATTTT.

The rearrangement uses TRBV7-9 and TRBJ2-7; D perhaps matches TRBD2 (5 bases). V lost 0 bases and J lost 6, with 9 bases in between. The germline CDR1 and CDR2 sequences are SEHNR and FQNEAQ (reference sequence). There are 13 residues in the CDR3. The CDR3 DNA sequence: TGTGCCAGCAGCTTAGCGGGAGTAGGCGAGCAGTACTTC. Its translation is CASSLAGVGEQYF.

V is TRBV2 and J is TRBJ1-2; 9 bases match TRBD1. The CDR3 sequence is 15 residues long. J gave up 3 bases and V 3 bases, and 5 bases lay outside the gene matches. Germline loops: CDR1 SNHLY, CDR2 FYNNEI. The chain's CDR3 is CASSDLWTGDYGYTF. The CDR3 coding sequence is TGTGCCAGCAGTGATCTGTGGACAGGGGACTATGGCTACACCTTC.

The CDR3 DNA follows: TGTGCCAGCAGCTTAGCTAGCAGGGTGGACGAGCAGTACTTC. This translates into CASSLASRVDEQYF. The chain recombines TRBV7-9 with TRBJ2-7, with D perhaps TRBD1 (5 bases). V lost 0 bases to trimming and J lost 5 bases, with 11 bases between them. Germline V gene sequence: CDR1 SEHNR, CDR2 FQNEAQ (reference sequence). The CDR3 has 14 residues.

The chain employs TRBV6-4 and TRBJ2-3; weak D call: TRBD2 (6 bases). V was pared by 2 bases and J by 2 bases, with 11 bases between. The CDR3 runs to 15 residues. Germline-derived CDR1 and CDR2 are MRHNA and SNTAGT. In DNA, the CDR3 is TGTGCCAGCAGTGACGGGGCTAGCGACACAGATACGCAGTATTTT. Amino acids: CASSDGASDTDTQYF.

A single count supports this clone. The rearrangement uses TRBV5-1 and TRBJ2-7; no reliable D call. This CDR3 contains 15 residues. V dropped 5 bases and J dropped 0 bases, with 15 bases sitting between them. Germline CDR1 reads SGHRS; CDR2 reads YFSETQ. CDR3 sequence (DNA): TGCGCCAGCAGTCGAGCGACTCTTAGCTCCTACGAGCAGTACTTC. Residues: CASSRATLSSYEQYF.

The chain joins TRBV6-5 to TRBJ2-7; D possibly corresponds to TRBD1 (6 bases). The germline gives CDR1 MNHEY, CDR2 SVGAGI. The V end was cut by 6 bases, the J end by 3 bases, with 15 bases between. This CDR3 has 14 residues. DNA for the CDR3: TGTGCCAGCAGCCACACTAGACAGGTCTACGAGCAGTACTTC. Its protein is CASSHTRQVYEQYF.

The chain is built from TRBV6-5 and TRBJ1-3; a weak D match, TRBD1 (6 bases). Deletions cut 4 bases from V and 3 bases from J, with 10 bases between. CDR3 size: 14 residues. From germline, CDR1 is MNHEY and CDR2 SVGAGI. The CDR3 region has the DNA TGTGCCAGCAGTTTACAGGGTCGTGGAAACACCATATATTTT. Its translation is CASSLQGRGNTIYF.

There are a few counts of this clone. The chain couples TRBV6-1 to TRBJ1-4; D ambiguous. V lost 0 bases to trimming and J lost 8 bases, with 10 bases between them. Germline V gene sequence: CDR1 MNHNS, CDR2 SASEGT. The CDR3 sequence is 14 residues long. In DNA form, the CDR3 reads TGTGCCAGCAGTGAAGCGAGTGTGTGGGAAAAACTGTTTTTT. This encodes CASSEASVWEKLFF.

CDR3 sequence: CASRTTGTGGNTEAFF. CDR3 coding DNA: TGTGCCAGCAGGACCACCGGGACAGGGGGAAACACTGAAGCTTTCTTT. V and J are TRBV5-6 and TRBJ1-1; 11 bases are shared with TRBD1. The CDR3 extends over 16 amino acids. Unmatched junction bases numbered 8, after V lost 5 bases and J lost 2 bases. Germline V gene data show CDR1 as SGHDT and CDR2 as YYEEEE.

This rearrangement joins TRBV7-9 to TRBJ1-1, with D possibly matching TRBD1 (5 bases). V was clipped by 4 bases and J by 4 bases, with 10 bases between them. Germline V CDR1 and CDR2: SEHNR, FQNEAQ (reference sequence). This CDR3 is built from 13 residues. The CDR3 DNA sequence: TGTGCCAGCAGCTCTTATAGGGGCACTGAAGCTTTCTTT. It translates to CASSSYRGTEAFF.

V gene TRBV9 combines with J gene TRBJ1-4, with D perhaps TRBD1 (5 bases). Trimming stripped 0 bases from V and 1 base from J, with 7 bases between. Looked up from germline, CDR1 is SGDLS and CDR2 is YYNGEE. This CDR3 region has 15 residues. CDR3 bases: TGTGCCAGCAGCGTAGATGGACAAACTAATGAAAAACTGTTTTTT. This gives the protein CASSVDGQTNEKLFF.

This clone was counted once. The DNA of the CDR3 is TGTGCCAGCAGCTTAGCGCTAGCGGGAGTCCACAATGAGCAGTTCTTC. It codes for CASSLALAGVHNEQFF. The chain is built from TRBV11-3 and TRBJ2-1, with 10 bases that match TRBD2. CDR1 and CDR2 (germline): SGHNT, YENEEA. V shed 1 base and J 5 bases; nucleotides not matched to a gene: 5. This CDR3 region has 16 residues. Filled out from reference TRBV11-3 and TRBJ2-1, the complete variable domain reads EAGVVQSPRYKIIEKKQPVAFWCNPISGHNTLYWYLQNLGQGPELLIRYENEEAVDDSQLPKDRFSAERLKGVDSTLKIQPAELGDSAVYLCASSLALAGVHNEQFFGPGTRLTVL.

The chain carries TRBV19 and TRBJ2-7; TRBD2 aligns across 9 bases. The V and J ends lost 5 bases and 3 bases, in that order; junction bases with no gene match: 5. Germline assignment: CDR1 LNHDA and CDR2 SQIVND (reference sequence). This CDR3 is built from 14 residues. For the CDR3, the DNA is TGTGCCAGTAGTTATAATAGCGGGAGCTACGAGCAGTACTTC. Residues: CASSYNSGSYEQYF.

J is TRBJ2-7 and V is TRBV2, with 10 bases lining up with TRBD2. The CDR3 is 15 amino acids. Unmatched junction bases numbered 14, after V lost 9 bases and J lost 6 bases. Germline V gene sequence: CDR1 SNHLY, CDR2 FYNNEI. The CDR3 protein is CASKLKALAGVEQYF. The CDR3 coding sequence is TGTGCCAGTAAACTTAAGGCCCTAGCGGGAGTCGAGCAGTACTTC.

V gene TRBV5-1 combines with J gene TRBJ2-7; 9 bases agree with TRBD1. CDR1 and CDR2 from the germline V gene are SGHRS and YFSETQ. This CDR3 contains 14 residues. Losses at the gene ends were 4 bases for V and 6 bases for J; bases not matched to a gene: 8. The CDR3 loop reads CASSGPGQGTEQYF. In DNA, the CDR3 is TGCGCCAGCAGCGGACCGGGACAGGGTACCGAGCAGTACTTC.

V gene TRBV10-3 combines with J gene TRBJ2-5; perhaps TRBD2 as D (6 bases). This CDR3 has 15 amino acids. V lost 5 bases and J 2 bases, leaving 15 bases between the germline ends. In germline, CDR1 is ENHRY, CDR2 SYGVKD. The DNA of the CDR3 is TGTGCCATCAGTAGATTACTAGCAGATCAAGAGACCCAGTACTTC. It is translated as CAISRLLADQETQYF.

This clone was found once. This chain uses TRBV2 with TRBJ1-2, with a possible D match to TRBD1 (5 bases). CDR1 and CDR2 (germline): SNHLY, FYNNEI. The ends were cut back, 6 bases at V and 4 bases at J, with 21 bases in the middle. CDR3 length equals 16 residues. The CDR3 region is CASRAPWRGYIYGYTF. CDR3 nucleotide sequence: TGTGCCAGCAGAGCCCCCTGGAGGGGTTATATCTATGGCTACACCTTC.

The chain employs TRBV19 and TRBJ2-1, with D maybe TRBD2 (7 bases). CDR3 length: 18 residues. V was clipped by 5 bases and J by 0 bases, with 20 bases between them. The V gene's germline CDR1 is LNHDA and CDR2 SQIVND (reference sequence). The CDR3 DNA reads TGTGCCAGTAGTCCAAGGGGGGGCGAGTCCTTCTCCTACAATGAGCAGTTCTTC. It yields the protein CASSPRGGESFSYNEQFF.

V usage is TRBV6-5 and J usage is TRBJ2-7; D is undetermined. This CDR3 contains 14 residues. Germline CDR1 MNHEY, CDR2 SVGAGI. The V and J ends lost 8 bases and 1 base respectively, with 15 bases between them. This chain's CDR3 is CASSELYVSYEQYF. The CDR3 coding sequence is TGTGCCAGCTCTGAACTCTACGTTTCCTACGAGCAGTACTTC.

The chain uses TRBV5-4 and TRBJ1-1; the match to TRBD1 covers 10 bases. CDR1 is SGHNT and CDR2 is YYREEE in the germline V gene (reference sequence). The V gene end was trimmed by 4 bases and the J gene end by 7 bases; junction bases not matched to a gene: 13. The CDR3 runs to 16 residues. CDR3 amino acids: CASSIDRGLKGGEAFF. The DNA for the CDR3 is TGTGCCAGCAGCATTGACAGGGGGCTTAAAGGGGGTGAAGCTTTCTTT. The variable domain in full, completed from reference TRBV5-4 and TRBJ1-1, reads ETGVTQSPTHLIKTRGQQVTLRCSSQSGHNTVSWYQQALGQGPQFIFQYYREEENGRGNFPPRFSGLQFPNYSSELNVNALELDDSALYLCASSIDRGLKGGEAFFGQGTRLTVV.

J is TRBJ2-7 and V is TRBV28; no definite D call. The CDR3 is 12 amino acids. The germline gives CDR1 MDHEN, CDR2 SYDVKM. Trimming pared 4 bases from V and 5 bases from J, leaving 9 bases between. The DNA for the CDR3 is TGTGCCAGCAGTTACCAGTTGAACGAGCAGTACTTC. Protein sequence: CASSYQLNEQYF.